Listed here are 14 T cell receptor beta chains from one sample, sequenced in a study of technical replicates of blood from several donors. This table comes from immunoSEQ multiplex PCR, and its TCRdb copy is limited to in-frame clones, with some not included. This sample has about 83,000 clones, with about 90% found just once. The sequenced material came from T cells isolated from PBMCs. These receptors all stem from a human donor in good health.

This chain links TRBV19 with TRBJ1-1, with D perhaps matching TRBD1 (5 bases). The germline V gene has CDR1 LNHDA and CDR2 SQIVND (reference sequence). V was shortened by 1 base and J by 4 bases, with 13 bases between the two germline ends. The CDR3 sequence is 15 residues long. CDR3 nucleotides: TGTGCCAGTAGTATAGTGGGGCTGAAGGCCACTGAAGCTTTCTTT. It specifies CASSIVGLKATEAFF.

This clone was detected once. The chain employs TRBV13 and TRBJ1-6; 7 nucleotides match TRBD1. Germline assignment: CDR1 PRHDT and CDR2 FYEKMQ (reference sequence). This CDR3 is built from 14 residues. Trimming at V came to 5 bases and at J to 9 bases, leaving 7 bases not matched to a gene. CDR3 loop: CASSMGQTGSPLHF. DNA for the CDR3: TGTGCCAGCAGCATGGGACAGACAGGTTCACCCCTCCACTTT.

The CDR3 protein is CASSYIGTGGWEAFF. CDR3 DNA: TGTGCCAGCAGTTACATAGGGACAGGGGGCTGGGAAGCTTTCTTT. V gene TRBV6-5 combines with J gene TRBJ1-1, with 12 bases matching TRBD1. The CDR3 is 15 amino acids. The trim removed 2 bases at V and 8 bases at J, leaving 6 bases unmatched. The germline gives CDR1 MNHEY, CDR2 SVGAGI.

The genes are TRBV7-9 and TRBJ1-1, with D unresolved. The V gene lost 5 bases and the J gene lost 8 bases, with 15 bases spanning the gap. Germline values: CDR1 SEHNR, CDR2 FQNEAQ (reference sequence). There are 13 residues in the CDR3. CDR3 coding DNA: TGTGCCAGCAGCCTTCCCCCAGGCAGGGAAGCTTTCTTT. Its protein product is CASSLPPGREAFF.

This sequence joins TRBV5-1 and TRBJ2-2; the match to TRBD1 covers 7 bases. CDR3 length: 15 amino acids. Germline V gene data show CDR1 as SGHRS and CDR2 as YFSETQ. After removal of 1 base from V and 4 bases from J, the junction contained 4 bases not matched to a gene. The CDR3 DNA reads TGCGCCAGCAGCTTGCGGGACAGCGGCACCGGGGAGCTGTTTTTT. Amino acids: CASSLRDSGTGELFF. Using reference TRBV5-1 and TRBJ2-2 for the parts outside the CDR3, the full variable domain is KAGVTQTPRYLIKTRGQQVTLSCSPISGHRSVSWYQQTPGQGLQFLFEYFSETQRNKGNFPGRFSGRQFSNSRSEMNVSTLELGDSALYLCASSLRDSGTGELFFGEGSRLTVL.

The rearrangement joins TRBV9 to TRBJ2-1; D is perhaps TRBD1 (6 bases). In germline, CDR1 is SGDLS, CDR2 YYNGEE. The V end was cut by 4 bases, the J end by 5 bases, with 10 bases between. The CDR3 length is 13 residues. The CDR3 nucleotides are TGTGCCAGCAGCCAGGGACAAAACAATGAGCAGTTCTTC. It is translated as CASSQGQNNEQFF.

The genes are TRBV5-1 and TRBJ2-3, with 14 bases identical to TRBD2. Germline loops: CDR1 SGHRS, CDR2 YFSETQ. This CDR3 spans 16 amino acids. The V gene end was trimmed by 4 bases and the J gene end by 6 bases; junction bases not matched to a gene: 7. CDR3: CASSRGTSGSVDTQYF. In DNA form, the CDR3 reads TGCGCCAGCAGCAGGGGGACTAGCGGGAGTGTCGATACGCAGTATTTT.

V is TRBV28 and J is TRBJ1-3; D unclear. The germline CDR1 and CDR2 sequences are MDHEN and SYDVKM. V lost 3 bases, J lost 0 bases, and 3 bases lay in between. This CDR3 is 13 amino acids long. The CDR3 nucleotides are TGTGCCAGCAGTTTCAGCTCTGGAAACACCATATATTTT. Its protein product is CASSFSSGNTIYF.

The chain combines TRBV11-3 with TRBJ2-7; TRBD1 agrees at 12 bases. J lost 5 bases, V lost 6 bases, and 5 bases had no gene match. The CDR3 is 14 amino acids. CDR1 and CDR2 from the germline V gene are SGHNT and YENEEA. CDR3 in amino acids: CASSSGQGADEQYF. CDR3 DNA sequence: TGTGCCAGCAGTTCGGGACAGGGGGCCGACGAGCAGTACTTC. The entire variable domain, with the rest obtained from reference TRBV11-3 and TRBJ2-7, is as follows: EAGVVQSPRYKIIEKKQPVAFWCNPISGHNTLYWYLQNLGQGPELLIRYENEEAVDDSQLPKDRFSAERLKGVDSTLKIQPAELGDSAVYLCASSSGQGADEQYFGPGTRLTVT.

V is TRBV10-2 and J is TRBJ2-7; D call uncertain. This CDR3 is built from 13 residues. Trimming pared 7 bases from V and 2 bases from J, leaving 12 bases between. Germline V gene sequence: CDR1 WSHSY, CDR2 SAAADI. Here the CDR3 reads CASTQTGTYEQYF. The CDR3 DNA reads TGCGCCAGCACCCAGACGGGTACCTACGAGCAGTACTTC.

The chain combines TRBV28 with TRBJ1-5, with 7 nucleotides matching TRBD1. Germline V gene sequence: CDR1 MDHEN, CDR2 SYDVKM. The CDR3 loop spans 14 amino acids. The trim removed 5 bases at V and 7 bases at J, leaving 8 bases unmatched. As DNA, the CDR3 is TGTGCCAGCAGTGGAACAGGGGTGAGCCAGCCCCAGCATTTT. Encoded protein: CASSGTGVSQPQHF.

This chain joins TRBV10-1 and TRBJ2-3; 7 nucleotides agree with TRBD1. The germline V gene has CDR1 WNHNN and CDR2 SYGVQD (reference sequence). V lost 5 bases, J lost 0 bases, and 2 bases stayed unmatched. The CDR3 is 14 residues long. The CDR3 reads CASSSTGSTDTQYF. CDR3 DNA: TGCGCCAGCAGTTCGACAGGGAGCACAGATACGCAGTATTTT.

The V and J genes are TRBV4-1 and TRBJ1-4; 9 bases match TRBD1. This CDR3 contains 16 residues. Looked up from germline, CDR1 is MGHRA and CDR2 is YSYEKL. V shed 3 bases and J 15 bases; nucleotides not matched to a gene: 17. The CDR3 bases are TGCGCCAGCAGCCACGCCGAGGGGACAGGGAAGGGGCTCATGTTTTTT. Amino acids: CASSHAEGTGKGLMFF.

This rearrangement joins TRBV12-5 to TRBJ2-7, with 8 bases matching TRBD1. In germline, CDR1 is LGHNT, CDR2 FRNRAP. Trimming took 6 bases from V and 3 from J; bases not matched to a gene: 10. CDR3 length equals 15 residues. CDR3 region: CASGPGQGSVYEQYF. Written as DNA, the CDR3 is TGTGCTAGTGGCCCCGGACAGGGTAGTGTCTACGAGCAGTACTTC.